The rows below give T cell receptor beta chains drawn from one sample of a study of cytomegalovirus exposure and HLA in healthy donors. Using immunoSEQ multiplex PCR, the repertoire was profiled, and TCRdb retains in-frame clones only, with some absent. Of 150,000 to 200,000 clones listed, 80% to 90% were seen once; the top ten hold around 14%. The sequenced sample consisted of PBMCs. The receptors stem from a woman in her fifties or sixties in good health and CMV-seronegative. Both conserved end residues are part of each CDR3. Size values are once, few and many counts, or a class for expanded clones, and some rows have none.

clone size	V gene	CDR3 protein
-	TRBV6-6	CASILGNTIYF
-	TRBV18	CASSPTSGYNEQFF
-	TRBV18	CASSPSGGWGYTF
-	TRBV27	CASSSLAGVGNEQFF
-	TRBV10-1	CASSAGLWEQYF
-	TRBV2	CASRETSGTGTYEQYF
-	TRBV5-1	CASSFLQGNTEAFF
-	TRBV19	CASSAYLAGGPGEQFF
-	TRBV19	CASSMGAFQETQYF
-	TRBV19	CASSMGTGTDTQYF
-	TRBV7-9	CASSLAPWRGHEQFF
-	TRBV28	CASSINLAGADEQYF
once	TRBV9	CASSVGGTSAYNEQFF
-	TRBV5-4	CASSNRDRFHEQFF
-	TRBV5-4	CASSFQQGSGYTF
few	TRBV13	CASSVGARNEQYF
-	TRBV14	CASSQDQGMDQYF
-	TRBV4-3	CASSHGSGRLNTEAFF
-	TRBV15	CATSRETGSGNTIYF
-	TRBV6-6	CASSRDRGRQPQHF
-	TRBV2	CASTPGGRGSYEQYF
-	TRBV4-2	CASSQEEGLAGGQETQYF
once	TRBV7-3	CASSPGRLAGGGSTDTQYF
many	TRBV6-6	CASNEDTHQPQHF
few	TRBV6-1	CASSEDRGSYSGNTIYF
-	TRBV21-1	CASSTPGLAGEGRKNEQFF
few	TRBV7-8	CASIRGLPGNTIYF
-	TRBV7-2	CASSLDWGPDSPLHF
-	TRBV7-2	CASKWARETYEQYF
-	TRBV5-6	CASSLLAVSFYGYTF
-	TRBV29-1	CSVRVTDTQYF
-	TRBV5-5	CASSLTLTERGQPQHF
-	TRBV15	CATSGELPTASYNEQFF
-	TRBV7-2	CASSLEGLTPHEQYF
-	TRBV28	CASTSRRLREKLFF
-	TRBV9	CASTPYLAAGEQYF
few	TRBV6-1	CASSLTGTYEQYF
-	TRBV28	CASTSGGPGTDTQYF
-	TRBV6-5	CASSSTGNWGNTEAFF
-	TRBV5-4	CASSPNRGVPYEQYF
once	TRBV19	CASSIQTPTGGAFF
-	TRBV28	CASSQHSPLTYEQYF